This T cell receptor beta chain was captured in a study of regulatory T cells in long-lasting Graves disease. This clonotype has a handful of counts. The target antigen is unknown. Noted time point: persistent/refractory GD, antithyroid drugs over 5 years with positive TRAb. After RNA was extracted from PBMCs, the TCR library was made from it. In each case, Graves' disease was diagnosed per American Thyroid Association guidelines. An endocrinology department in Xi'an, China, supplied the patients. Trimming left V 4 bases short and J 1 base short, with 7 bases between. The CDR3 runs to 12 residues. Germline CDR1 and CDR2: SQVTM and ANQGSEA. The TCR beta library used iRepertoire HTBI primers with Arm-PCR amplification of CDR3. Each CDR3 protein gets one entry after TCRdb re-called the multiplex PCR reads with MiXCR. Here the sample spans 700,000 or so distinct CDR3 sequences, around 30% being singletons.

General study points: A greater number of public clonotypes (fewer than 3,000) was shared by persistent patients than by new patients (roughly 880).

The chain links TRBV29-1 to TRBJ1-2; no reliable D call. This sample comprised peripheral blood mononuclear cells (PBMCs), obtained when the disease was refractory, from a patient treated with antithyroid drugs. This sequence was found in a female donor with Graves disease. The CDR3 here is CSVVSGNYGYTF. The CDR3 DNA follows: TGCAGCGTTGTTTCCGGTAACTATGGCTACACCTTC.